This T cell receptor (beta chain) was recorded in a study of early T cells in non-severe SARS-CoV-2 infection (dated by TCRdb to the early 2020s). At the level of the whole study: Because TCR sequencing relied on bulk RNA taken from unsorted whole blood, pairing of alpha and beta chains was not possible. The study at large found these results: VDJdb matching was skewed toward anti-spike CD8 responses and likely underestimated virus-specific expansions by missing private and CD4 specificities.

This was a case-control study nested in a cohort of healthcare workers in London, UK, who had nasopharyngeal swab PCR tests and blood samples taken every week. Healthcare workers were recruited during the week of the UK lockdown, between 23 and 31 March 2020, and followed weekly for up to roughly 15 weeks. Reading the germline V gene (reference sequence) gives CDR1 LNHDA and CDR2 SQIVND. The CDR3 goes from the cysteine to the phenylalanine over 14 residues. This entry keeps only the CDR3 DNA: 42 bases, framed from base 1. Between the V and J ends, shortened by 4 bases and 0 bases respectively, the junction contains 8 bases. With regard to this clonotype: Its antigen is not yet known. No quality values exist for individual bases; no much larger clone is one base distant.

The library was produced with 5' RACE. The run used a NextSeq 500. In the TCR library protocol, unique molecular identifiers were attached to individual cDNA molecules to correct for PCR bias and sequencing error. Both TCR alpha and beta chains were sequenced, and tight co-correlation was observed between alpha and beta sequence abundances in each sample. The published analysis was carried out like this. Decombinator V4 was used to annotate TCR sequences for V gene, J gene and CDR3. TCRs were defined as expanded if a significant change between any two time points was detected under a Poisson model with p below 0.0001. TCR abundances were normalised to the total number of TCRs sequenced per sample and were expressed as counts per million. MAIT TCRs were defined by TRAV1-2 paired with TRAJ12, TRAJ20 or TRAJ33, and iNKT TCRs by TRAV10 paired with TRAJ18. A search of VDJdb, accessed on 1 November 2021, was run for TCRs annotated to CMV, EBV and SARS-CoV-2, with TCRs annotated for multiple antigens excluded. TCRdb reran the public reads through fastp at Q25 and MiXCR, keeping productive beta chains. Rows are combined by CDR3 protein, so each entry shows the most common genes and DNA. These V and J calls rely on TCRdb rather than the paper's analysis. For this sample there are 50,000 to 75,000 distinct CDR3 sequences; approximately 9.2% appear just once. The top ten clones comprise roughly 13% of the sample.

The V gene is TRBV19 and the J gene is TRBJ2-3, with the D gene uncertain. The specimen comprised whole blood, sampled at baseline. The clonotype was recovered from an adult who was a healthcare worker with PCR-confirmed SARS-CoV-2 infection or an uninfected control (not recorded which). The nucleotide sequence is given as TGTGCCAGTAGTACCATAACTAGCACAGATACGCAGTATTTT. Its protein reads: CASSTITSTDTQYF.